The clone carrying this TCR beta chain was seen only a few times. This sample is drawn from a study of long-term antiretroviral therapy in people with HIV. Germline V gene sequence: CDR1 SEHNR, CDR2 FQNEAQ (reference sequence). The CDR3 is 12 residues long. The V gene lost 3 bases and the J gene lost 7 bases, with 6 bases spanning the gap. Specimens held roughly 0.9-10 million cryopreserved PBMC prior to DNA extraction. Run at survey level, the immunoSEQ assay was version v3.0. This table comes from immunoSEQ multiplex PCR, and its TCRdb copy is limited to in-frame clones, with some not included. The sample carries tens of thousands of clones, over 80% recorded once.

The V gene is TRBV7-9, the J gene TRBJ1-4, with D unresolved. This TCR was recovered from a man younger than 40 with HIV. The starting material was unsorted PBMCs, obtained almost 2.9 years after starting antiretroviral therapy. Here the CDR3 DNA reads TGTGCCAGCAGCTTTAACCTTGAAAAACTGTTTTTT. Encoded protein: CASSFNLEKLFF.